The 32 T cell receptor beta chains below were found in one sample sequenced in a study of cytomegalovirus exposure and HLA in healthy donors. Primers for the PCR totalled 60 Vbeta and 13 Jbeta. TCRdb keeps only in-frame clones here, not all; method: immunoSEQ multiplex PCR. The sample contains 100,000 or so clones, 74% of which appear only once. Sequencing was performed on PBMCs. Receptors originate from a human donor in good health.

The V gene is TRBV5-1, the J gene TRBJ2-5, with 14 bases that match TRBD2. This CDR3 spans 16 amino acids. Germline-derived CDR1 and CDR2 are SGHRS and YFSETQ. V was pared by 4 bases and J by 1 base, with 3 bases of the junction left unmatched. This CDR3 reads CASSQGLAGAQETQYF. CDR3 nucleotides: TGCGCCAGCAGCCAGGGACTAGCGGGGGCCCAAGAGACCCAGTACTTC.

The rearrangement uses TRBV19 and TRBJ2-7; 10 nucleotides agree with TRBD1. CDR1 and CDR2 (germline): LNHDA, SQIVND (reference sequence). V shed 6 bases, J shed 4 bases, and the junction held 3 bases outside the gene matches. This CDR3 has 13 residues. The CDR3 DNA reads TGTGCCAGTAGCCAGGACAGGGGGTACGAGCAGTACTTC. Its translation: CASSQDRGYEQYF.

The chain couples TRBV28 to TRBJ2-6; 8 bases are shared with TRBD1. Germline assignment: CDR1 MDHEN and CDR2 SYDVKM. V was clipped by 4 bases and J by 4 bases; unmatched bases: 6. The CDR3 runs 16 residues. Written as DNA, the CDR3 is TGTGCCAGCAGTTCCTGGACAGGGCAAGGGGCCAACGTCCTGACTTTC. Residues: CASSSWTGQGANVLTF.

CDR3 coding DNA: TGTGCCAGCAGGGTAGCTAGCACAGATACGCAGTATTTT. Encoded protein: CASRVASTDTQYF. The chain uses TRBV6-6 and TRBJ2-3, with D uncertain. The germline V gene has CDR1 MNHNY and CDR2 SVGAGI (reference sequence). Trimming stripped 6 bases from V and 0 bases from J, with 7 bases between. The CDR3 is 13 amino acids.

This rearrangement joins TRBV6-1 to TRBJ1-1, with TRBD1 identical over 7 bases. J lost 3 bases, V lost 6 bases, and 7 bases had no gene match. The CDR3 covers 14 residues. Germline assignment: CDR1 MNHNS and CDR2 SASEGT. The CDR3 nucleotides are TGTGCCAGCAGACTACAGGGGCGGTACACTGAAGCTTTCTTT. This codes for CASRLQGRYTEAFF.

The V and J genes are TRBV7-5 and TRBJ2-7; the table's TRBD2 call for D was not verified on the DNA. TRBV7-5 represents a pseudogene. CDR3 length equals 14 residues. The CDR3 nucleotides are TGTGTCAGAAGCCGAAGGGGGGGACGGGACGAGCAGTACTTC. Its protein is CVRSRRGGRDEQYF.

V is TRBV7-8 and J is TRBJ2-2; 9 bases are shared with TRBD1. CDR3 size: 17 residues. J gave up 2 bases and V 2 bases, and 6 bases lay outside the gene matches. Germline CDR1 and CDR2: SGHVS and FQNEAQ. CDR3 sequence: CASSLLPDRGNTGELFF. CDR3 in DNA: TGTGCCAGCAGCTTACTTCCGGACAGGGGAAACACCGGGGAGCTGTTTTTT.

The genes are TRBV4-1 and TRBJ1-5, with a tentative D call TRBD1 (5 bases). Germline values: CDR1 MGHRA, CDR2 YSYEKL. V gave up 1 base and J gave up 10 bases, with 20 bases separating them. This CDR3 contains 16 residues. The chain's CDR3 is CASSQVFGRVGQPQHF. As DNA, the CDR3 is TGCGCCAGCAGCCAAGTCTTCGGCAGGGTAGGGCAACCCCAGCATTTT.

The chain couples TRBV5-6 to TRBJ2-7, with TRBD2 identical over 8 bases. This CDR3 contains 14 residues. Losses at the gene ends were 4 bases for V and 1 base for J; bases not matched to a gene: 4. The germline V gene encodes CDR1 SGHDT and CDR2 YYEEEE. CDR3 amino acids: CASSPSGFSYEQYF. CDR3 in DNA: TGTGCCAGCAGCCCTAGCGGGTTTTCCTACGAGCAGTACTTC.

J is TRBJ1-4 and V is TRBV29-1; a weak D match, TRBD1 (5 bases). Trimming took off 7 bases at V and 8 bases at J, with 17 bases between the two ends. This CDR3 has 13 amino acids. CDR1 SQVTM and CDR2 ANQGSEA come from the germline V gene. This CDR3 is CSGGGSMIEKLFF. The CDR3, as DNA: TGCAGCGGGGGGGGGTCTATGATAGAAAAACTGTTTTTT. Using reference TRBV29-1 and TRBJ1-4 for the parts outside the CDR3, the full variable domain is SAVISQKPSRDICQRGTSLTIQCQVDSQVTMMFWYRQQPGQSLTLIATANQGSEATYESGFVIDKFPISRPNLTFSTLTVSNMSPEDSSIYLCSGGGSMIEKLFFGSGTQLSVL.

The gene calls are TRBV18 and TRBJ2-3; the D gene is possibly TRBD1 (5 bases). Per germline, CDR1 KGHSH and CDR2 LQKENI. CDR3 length equals 13 residues. The V end was cut by 4 bases, the J end by 3 bases, with 8 bases between. In DNA form, the CDR3 reads TGTGCCAGCTCACTCCGACAGACAGATACGCAGTATTTT. It translates to CASSLRQTDTQYF.

This clone has a handful of counts. DNA for the CDR3: TGTGCCAGCAGTCGACAGGGAACCTACGAGCAGTACTTC. It yields the protein CASSRQGTYEQYF. The chain joins TRBV6-1 to TRBJ2-7; 7 bases are shared with TRBD1. The trim removed 5 bases at V and 2 bases at J, leaving 3 bases unmatched. Germline CDR1 is MNHNS and CDR2 is SASEGT. The CDR3 totals 13 residues.

This rearrangement joins TRBV7-2 to TRBJ1-1; 8 bases fit TRBD1. V lost 6 bases to trimming and J lost 5 bases; unmatched junction nucleotides: 8. This CDR3 region has 14 residues. Germline V lookup: CDR1 SGHTA, CDR2 FQGNSA. In nucleotides, the CDR3 is TGTGCCAGCAGGCCCCCAGGGGGCGGGACTGAAGCTTTCTTT. Translation gives CASRPPGGGTEAFF.

The chain recombines TRBV18 with TRBJ2-7, with D possibly being TRBD1 (6 bases). The CDR3 is 15 residues long. The V gene lost 6 bases and the J gene lost 2 bases, with 17 bases spanning the gap. The germline CDR1 and CDR2 sequences are KGHSH and LQKENI. CDR3 bases: TGTGCCAGCTCTGACAGGTGGGGGATCACCTACGAGCAGTACTTC. Protein sequence: CASSDRWGITYEQYF.

This clone was seen a handful of times. The chain combines TRBV6-5 with TRBJ2-7; TRBD2 matches 12 bases. The trim removed 4 bases at V and 2 bases at J, leaving 6 bases unmatched. The CDR3 runs 16 residues. Germline assignment: CDR1 MNHEY and CDR2 SVGAGI. CDR3 sequence: CASSWTSSGGAYEQYF. CDR3 nucleotide sequence: TGTGCCAGCAGTTGGACATCTAGCGGGGGGGCCTACGAGCAGTACTTC.

The chain has TRBV7-2 and TRBJ1-3, with D possibly matching TRBD1 (5 bases). Germline assignment: CDR1 SGHTA and CDR2 FQGNSA. Trimming removed 5 bases from V and 2 bases from J, with 16 bases in between. The CDR3 extends over 16 amino acids. CDR3 in amino acids: CASSPTQGSPGNTIYF. The CDR3 DNA reads TGTGCCAGCAGCCCCACCCAGGGAAGCCCTGGAAACACCATATATTTT. The complete variable domain, with remaining parts taken from reference TRBV7-2 and TRBJ1-3, reads GAGVSQSPSNKVTEKGKDVELRCDPISGHTALYWYRQSLGQGLEFLIYFQGNSAPDKSGLPSDRFSAERTGGSVSTLTIQRTQQEDSAVYLCASSPTQGSPGNTIYFGEGSWLTVV.

J is TRBJ1-5 and V is TRBV27; D remains unclear. The V gene lost 0 bases and the J gene lost 7 bases, with 16 bases spanning the gap. The CDR3 extends over 16 amino acids. Germline V CDR1 and CDR2: MNHEY, SMNVEV (reference sequence). CDR3 protein: CASSLSRGRGVQPQHF. Written as DNA, the CDR3 is TGTGCCAGCAGTTTATCAAGAGGGCGCGGGGTGCAGCCCCAGCATTTT.

In its sample, this clone was seen once. The CDR3 here is CASSLRDQPTGTQYF. The CDR3 DNA reads as TGTGCCAGCAGCTTGCGGGATCAACCAACGGGGACCCAGTACTTC. The chain couples TRBV5-8 to TRBJ2-5, with a tentative D call TRBD2 (5 bases). The CDR3 is made up of 15 amino acids. The germline V and J ends were trimmed by 1 base and 7 bases, with 17 bases remaining between them. The germline V gene encodes CDR1 SGHTS and CDR2 YDEGEE.

The chain combines TRBV16 with TRBJ1-4, with a possible D match to TRBD1 (6 bases). V dropped 2 bases and J dropped 4 bases, with 8 bases sitting between them. CDR3 length: 14 residues. Germline V CDR1 and CDR2: KGHSY, FQNENV. The CDR3 DNA reads as TGTGCCAGCAGCCAAACAGGGAGTAATGAAAAACTGTTTTTT. It yields the protein CASSQTGSNEKLFF.

V gene TRBV6-5 combines with J gene TRBJ2-2; 7 nucleotides match TRBD1. The CDR3 runs 13 residues. Germline lookup yields CDR1 MNHEY and CDR2 SVGAGI. Unmatched junction bases numbered 5, after V lost 6 bases and J lost 7 bases. CDR3 nucleotides: TGTGCCAGCAGCGACAGGGTTAACGGGGAGCTGTTTTTT. Translated, it gives CASSDRVNGELFF.

The chain links TRBV9 to TRBJ1-2; D may be TRBD1 (6 bases). Germline V lookup: CDR1 SGDLS, CDR2 YYNGEE. The CDR3 loop spans 14 amino acids. Trimming left V 3 bases short and J 3 bases short, with 12 bases between. The chain's CDR3 is CASSGGGADYGYTF. CDR3 nucleotide sequence: TGTGCCAGCAGCGGGGGGGGCGCGGACTATGGCTACACCTTC. Variable domain in full (rest from reference TRBV9 and TRBJ1-2): DSGVTQTPKHLITATGQRVTLRCSPRSGDLSVYWYQQSLDQGLQFLIQYYNGEERAKGNILERFSAQQFPDLHSELNLSSLELGDSALYFCASSGGGADYGYTFGSGTRLTVV.

The V and J genes are TRBV7-8 and TRBJ1-1; 9 positions match TRBD1. Germline V CDR1 and CDR2: SGHVS, FQNEAQ. V dropped 5 bases and J dropped 8; count of bases not matched to a gene: 12. This CDR3 spans 15 amino acids. DNA of the CDR3: TGTGCCAGCAGCGTCAGGCCCCCGGGACAGGGAGAAGCTTTCTTT. Its translation: CASSVRPPGQGEAFF.

This chain joins TRBV7-9 and TRBJ1-4; D is uncertain. The CDR3 length is 13 residues. The V end was cut by 6 bases, the J end by 7 bases, with 12 bases between. The germline V gene encodes CDR1 SEHNR and CDR2 FQNEAQ (reference sequence). CDR3 sequence (DNA): TGTGCCAGCAGTTATCGACAAGCTGAAAAACTGTTTTTT. As protein: CASSYRQAEKLFF.

This chain joins TRBV5-1 and TRBJ2-1; 8 nucleotides line up with TRBD1. There are 13 residues in the CDR3. CDR1 and CDR2 from the germline V gene are SGHRS and YFSETQ. Germline trimming cut 4 bases from V and 9 bases from J; bases unmatched to any gene: 6. The CDR3 spells CASSPLQGGEQFF. DNA for the CDR3: TGCGCCAGCAGCCCGCTACAGGGGGGTGAGCAGTTCTTC. The full variable domain, in which reference TRBV5-1 and TRBJ2-1 provide the parts outside the CDR3, is KAGVTQTPRYLIKTRGQQVTLSCSPISGHRSVSWYQQTPGQGLQFLFEYFSETQRNKGNFPGRFSGRQFSNSRSEMNVSTLELGDSALYLCASSPLQGGEQFFGPGTRLTVL.

This sequence joins TRBV30 and TRBJ1-2; the match to TRBD1 covers 7 bases. Germline V CDR1 and CDR2: GTSNPN, SVGIG (reference sequence). J lost 8 bases, V lost 2 bases, and 14 bases had no gene match. The CDR3 covers 15 residues. The CDR3 sequence is CAWSPFRTGVGGYTF. The CDR3 DNA sequence: TGTGCCTGGAGTCCCTTTCGAACAGGGGTTGGCGGCTACACCTTC.

The chain uses TRBV29-1 and TRBJ2-3; D unresolved. Germline V lookup: CDR1 SQVTM, CDR2 ANQGSEA. Trimming left V 4 bases short and J 4 bases short, with 6 bases between. This CDR3 is built from 11 residues. Here the CDR3 DNA reads TGCAGCGTTGCCTACTCAGATACGCAGTATTTT. Amino acid sequence: CSVAYSDTQYF.

V usage is TRBV6-1 and J usage is TRBJ1-1; TRBD1 agrees at 8 bases. V gave up 3 bases and J gave up 6 bases; unmatched junction bases: 6. The CDR3 totals 14 residues. Per the germline V gene, CDR1 is MNHNS and CDR2 is SASEGT. CDR3 nucleotides: TGTGCCAGCAGTGAGAGACAGGGGTTCTCTGAAGCTTTCTTT. Its protein product is CASSERQGFSEAFF.

The chain employs TRBV19 and TRBJ2-3; D might be TRBD2 (5 bases). Trimming stripped 6 bases from V and 3 bases from J, with 13 bases between. In germline, CDR1 is LNHDA, CDR2 SQIVND (reference sequence). CDR3 length: 14 amino acids. CDR3 residues: CASRMGSLTDTQYF. The CDR3 coding sequence is TGTGCCAGTAGGATGGGGAGTCTGACAGATACGCAGTATTTT.

This clone was counted only a few times. This chain joins TRBV5-5 and TRBJ2-7; possible D gene TRBD1, 6 bases. V was pared by 0 bases and J by 4 bases, with 14 bases between. CDR3 size: 15 residues. Germline CDR1 and CDR2: SGHKS and YYEKEE (reference sequence). The CDR3 DNA reads as TGTGCCAGCAGCTTGGCCTCAGGGGACGGTTACGAGCAGTACTTC. It translates to CASSLASGDGYEQYF. The entire variable domain, with the rest obtained from reference TRBV5-5 and TRBJ2-7, is as follows: DAGVTQSPTHLIKTRGQQVTLRCSPISGHKSVSWYQQVLGQGPQFIFQYYEKEERGRGNFPDRFSARQFPNYSSELNVNALLLGDSALYLCASSLASGDGYEQYFGPGTRLTVT.

The rearrangement joins TRBV5-8 to TRBJ1-2; D may be TRBD1 (5 bases). Germline-derived CDR1 and CDR2 are SGHTS and YDEGEE. There are 14 residues in the CDR3. V lost 5 bases and J 2 bases, leaving 13 bases between the germline ends. As DNA, the CDR3 is TGTGCCAGCAGTTCAGGGTACCTCAACTATGGCTACACCTTC. Translated: CASSSGYLNYGYTF.

V and J are TRBV9 and TRBJ1-3; 7 positions agree with TRBD1. Germline lookup yields CDR1 SGDLS and CDR2 YYNGEE. The CDR3 has 16 residues. V trimming: 0 bases; J trimming: 2 bases; junction bases outside the gene matches: 5. CDR3 coding DNA: TGTGCCAGCAGCGTAGGAGGAGGGGGCCCTGGAAACACCATATATTTT. Amino acids: CASSVGGGGPGNTIYF.

The J gene is TRBJ2-5, the V gene TRBV5-1; possibly TRBD2 for D (6 bases). Germline values: CDR1 SGHRS, CDR2 YFSETQ. The V end lost 6 bases, the J end lost 5 bases, and 14 bases lay between the germline ends. The CDR3 contains 13 residues. The CDR3 protein is CASTGSGRETQYF. CDR3 in DNA: TGCGCCAGCACCGGAAGCGGGCGGGAGACCCAGTACTTC.